The sequence of this T cell receptor (beta chain) was determined in a study of brain metastases from non-small cell lung cancer. TCRdb's copy holds only in-frame clones and misses some; the assay was immunoSEQ multiplex PCR. The profile shows some 7,700 clones, 85% of them singletons. Whole-study results and caveats: Metastases had sparse T cells but largely shared repertoires with primaries. T-cell infiltration was lower in brain metastases than primaries (P < 0.001).

In the case of this clone: As yet, its antigen is unknown. One end of the junction is discordant with germline, which a read error may explain.

CDR3 length: 14 residues. Germline V CDR1 and CDR2: SGDLS, YYNGEE. The specimen was primary lung tumor tissue. This rearrangement joins TRBV9 to TRBJ2-1; D perhaps matches TRBD2 (5 bases). The sequence came from a donor aged 40 or over with non-small cell lung cancer. The CDR3 region is CASSFLTTDNKQFF. CDR3 DNA: TGTGCCAGCAGCTTCCTGACTACCGACAATAAGCAGTTCTTC.